These 26 T cell receptor beta chains share one sample of origin, sequenced in a study of tumor-infiltrating lymphocytes in primary liver carcinoma. Total RNA amounting to 500 ng was the source from which TCR beta cDNA was made with a constant-region primer. Three rounds of nested multiplex PCR with slightly modified ARM-PCR produced TCR beta libraries. Use of TRBV1-TRBV30 forward primers with a C-beta reverse primer characterized the first two PCR rounds, which lasted around 9 cycles each. In TCRdb, the multiplex PCR reads were re-called with MiXCR into one record per CDR3 protein. The table has more than 90,000 distinct CDR3 sequences, about two thirds seen once. Extraction of RNA together with DNA used 20-30 mg of unsorted bulk tissue. Sample: liver tumor tissue from sampling region 2. Noted subset: tumor region T2, inferior pole. Receptors originate from a woman aged 60-75 years with primary liver carcinoma and hepatitis B virus infection.

To note about this clonotype: One junction end does not reproduce the germline sequence, and a read error may be involved. V and J are TRBV6-5 and TRBJ1-5; no firm D call. In germline, CDR1 is MNHEY, CDR2 SVGAGI. This CDR3 contains 13 residues. CDR3 nucleotide sequence: TGTGCCAACAGCTACGCGGAGGGTCAGCCCCAGCGTTTT. Its protein is CANSYAEGQPQRF.

This clonotype has a count of ten or more. The V and J genes are TRBV28 and TRBJ2-1; the D gene is possibly TRBD2 (7 bases). This CDR3 spans 15 amino acids. From germline, CDR1 is MDHEN and CDR2 SYDVKM. V gave up 5 bases and J gave up 4 bases, with 15 bases separating them. The CDR3 here is CASSPGEGVYNEQFF. As DNA, the CDR3 is TGTGCCAGCAGTCCCGGGGAGGGGGTTTACAATGAGCAGTTCTTC. Full variable domain (outside the CDR3, taken from reference TRBV28 and TRBJ2-1): DVKVTQSSRYLVKRTGEKVFLECVQDMDHENMFWYRQDPGLGLRLIYFSYDVKMKEKGDIPEGYSVSREKKERFSLILESASTNQTSMYLCASSPGEGVYNEQFFGPGTRLTVL.

This clonotype was picked up one time. One end of the junction fails to match germline, which may point to a read error. The V call is TRBV5-1, the J call TRBJ2-3, with D uncertain. The CDR3 runs 14 residues. CDR1 and CDR2 from the germline V gene are SGHRS and YFSETQ. In DNA form, the CDR3 reads TGCACCAGCAGCTTGGGGTCCTCCTTGAATACGCAGTATTTT. It is translated as CTSSLGSSLNTQYF.

The J gene is TRBJ2-7, the V gene TRBV11-3, with TRBD2 matching over 7 bases. The CDR3 has 13 amino acids. Germline CDR1 is SGHNT and CDR2 is YENEEA. The junction had 6 bases not matched to a gene; V was cut back by 2 bases and J by 8 bases. The CDR3 coding sequence is TGTGCCAGCAGCTTAAGCGGGCGGGAGCAGCAGTACTTC. This codes for CASSLSGREQQYF.

On this clonotype itself: The junction and the germline gene differ at one end; a read error may be behind it. This sequence joins TRBV6-5 and TRBJ1-1; TRBD1 aligns across 8 bases. Looked up from germline, CDR1 is MNHEY and CDR2 is SVGAGI. The CDR3 runs to 16 residues. The CDR3 spells CASRSGQGGFRTDAFF. CDR3 coding DNA: TGTGCAAGCAGGTCAGGACAGGGTGGGTTTAGAACTGATGCTTTCTTT.

Concerning this clonotype: Its ends do not fully match the called genes, so a read error is possible. The chain joins TRBV29-1 to TRBJ2-5; D gene unclear. CDR3 length equals 12 residues. Germline V gene sequence: CDR1 SQVTM, CDR2 ANQGSEA. This CDR3 is CGVTRIGETQYF. The CDR3 DNA reads TGCGGCGTGACACGGATAGGAGAGACCCAGTACTTC. The full variable domain, rest sourced from reference TRBV29-1 and TRBJ2-5, is SAVISQKPSRDICQRGTSLTIQCQVDSQVTMMFWYRQQPGQSLTLIATANQGSEATYESGFVIDKFPISRPNLTFSTLTVSNMSPEDSSIYLCGVTRIGETQYFGPGTRLLVL.

For this clonotype: A single base separates this from a much larger clone, so it may be a read error. The rearrangement joins TRBV6-4 to TRBJ1-2; 12 bases are a match to TRBD1. The germline gives CDR1 MRHNA, CDR2 SNTAGT. CDR3 length: 14 amino acids. The CDR3 nucleotides read TGTGTCAGCAGTGACGGGACAGGGGGCGAAGGCTACACCTTC. It specifies CVSSDGTGGEGYTF.

For this clonotype: A much larger clonotype is one base distant, so this may be a read error. The chain is built from TRBV28 and TRBJ2-7; D is unclear. This CDR3 contains 13 residues. Germline V gene sequence: CDR1 MDHEN, CDR2 SYDVKM. CDR3 in DNA: TGTGTCAGCACCCCCATGGTAGTCTACGAGCAGTACTTC. As protein: CVSTPMVVYEQYF.

There are many counts of this clonotype. This chain joins TRBV4-2 and TRBJ1-2, with D tentatively TRBD1 (5 bases). The CDR3 has 15 amino acids. The V end lost 0 bases, the J end lost 0 bases, and 8 bases lay between the germline ends. The germline V gene has CDR1 LGHNA and CDR2 YNFKEQ. This CDR3 reads CASSQDQGPNYGYTF. The CDR3 coding sequence is TGTGCCAGCAGCCAAGATCAGGGACCTAACTATGGCTACACCTTC.

The rearrangement uses TRBV29-1 and TRBJ2-7; maybe TRBD1 (7 bases). V lost 6 bases, J lost 4 bases, and 16 bases lay in between. Germline V gene sequence: CDR1 SQVTM, CDR2 ANQGSEA. The CDR3 runs 13 residues. The CDR3 region has the DNA TGCAGCGTGGGGGGACAGAGTATATACGAGCAGTACTTC. Translating it yields CSVGGQSIYEQYF.

The chain employs TRBV5-1 and TRBJ2-1, with 9 bases aligning to TRBD2. The V segment lost 7 bases and the J segment 8 bases; nucleotides outside the gene matches: 13. Germline CDR1 reads SGHRS; CDR2 reads YFSETQ. The CDR3 is 15 residues long. The CDR3 reads CASHTVISGSYEQFF. The CDR3 DNA follows: TGCGCCAGCCATACGGTCATTAGCGGGAGCTATGAGCAGTTCTTC.

The CDR3 bases are TGCAGCGTTACAGGGGGCTCGGACAACCAGCCCCAGCATTTT. Amino acid sequence: CSVTGGSDNQPQHF. The chain joins TRBV29-1 to TRBJ1-5; 9 bases align to TRBD1. This CDR3 has 14 residues. Germline lookup yields CDR1 SQVTM and CDR2 ANQGSEA. The ends lost 5 bases at V and 7 bases at J; junction bases unmatched: 9.

As for this clonotype: An end of the junction differs from the germline gene, which may be a read error. This sequence joins TRBV5-1 and TRBJ2-2; 9 bases are shared with TRBD1. The V gene's germline CDR1 is SGHRS and CDR2 YFSETQ. The CDR3 length is 15 residues. Here the CDR3 DNA reads TGCGCCAGTAGCTTGGGACAGGGTTACACCGGGAAGCTGTTTTTT. Translating it yields CASSLGQGYTGKLFF.

Concerning this clonotype itself: One junction end does not reproduce the germline sequence, and a read error may be involved. This chain uses TRBV11-3 with TRBJ2-7; 8 bases fit TRBD2. The CDR3 extends over 14 amino acids. Germline V gene sequence: CDR1 SGHNT, CDR2 YENEEA. The CDR3 coding sequence is TGTGTCAGCAGCGGGGGAAGGCCTATTCGCGAGCAGTACTTC. Its protein product is CVSSGGRPIREQYF.

A note on this clonotype: This may be a read error: a much more frequent sequence differs by one nucleotide. The genes are TRBV5-4 and TRBJ1-1; tentative D call: TRBD1 (6 bases). The CDR3 is 15 amino acids. The ends were cut back, 1 base at V and 7 bases at J, with 17 bases in the middle. The germline V gene encodes CDR1 SGHNT and CDR2 YYREEE (reference sequence). CDR3: CASSLNTGSDGEAFF. The CDR3 DNA sequence: TGTGCCAGCAGCTTGAATACAGGGTCAGATGGTGAAGCTTTCTTT.

The chain uses TRBV6-6 and TRBJ2-3, with D hard to call. Germline CDR1 and CDR2: MNHNY and SVGAGI (reference sequence). The CDR3 consists of 10 residues. V was shortened by 10 bases and J by 3 bases, with 5 bases between the two germline ends. CDR3 sequence: CANTTDTQYF. CDR3 in DNA: TGTGCCAACACTACAGATACGCAGTATTTT.

On this clonotype itself: At one end the junction does not follow the germline gene, possibly because of a read error. The chain joins TRBV4-2 to TRBJ1-3, with D unclear. Germline loops: CDR1 LGHNA, CDR2 YNFKEQ. The length of the CDR3 is 14 residues. The CDR3 DNA follows: TGTGCCAACAGCCAAGAGGAGCCTGGAAACACCATGTATTTT. Translating gives CANSQEEPGNTMYF.

Regarding this clonotype: At one of its ends the junction is not consistent with the germline gene, which may arise from a read error. V is TRBV28 and J is TRBJ2-5, with 8 bases identical to TRBD1. The CDR3 has 14 amino acids. Germline assignment: CDR1 MDHEN and CDR2 SYDVKM. This chain's CDR3 is CASINPGGMKTQYF. The CDR3 DNA is TGTGCCAGCATTAACCCAGGGGGCATGAAGACACAGTACTTC. Filled out from reference TRBV28 and TRBJ2-5, the complete variable domain reads DVKVTQSSRYLVKRTGEKVFLECVQDMDHENMFWYRQDPGLGLRLIYFSYDVKMKEKGDIPEGYSVSREKKERFSLILESASTNQTSMYLCASINPGGMKTQYFGPGTRLLVL.

For this clonotype: This clone may be a read error of a much larger clone one base away. This chain links TRBV12-5 with TRBJ1-3; D remains ambiguous. There are 15 residues in the CDR3. Looked up from germline, CDR1 is LGHNT and CDR2 is FRNRAP. In DNA form, the CDR3 reads TGTGCTAGTGGTCCGGTAGGGTTCTCTGGAAACACCACATATTTT. Translating it yields CASGPVGFSGNTTYF.

Worth noting for this clonotype: A much more abundant neighbour one base away suggests this may be a read error. The rearrangement joins TRBV7-9 to TRBJ2-5; D gene uncertain. Germline CDR1 is SEHNR and CDR2 is FQNEAQ (reference sequence). The CDR3 length is 12 residues. CDR3 coding DNA: TGTGTCAGCAGCCCACCCGTAGAGACCCAGTACTTC. Its protein product is CVSSPPVETQYF. Looking up the rest from reference TRBV7-9 and TRBJ2-5 gives the full variable domain: DTGVSQNPRHKITKRGQNVTFRCDPISEHNRLYWYRQTLGQGPEFLTYFQNEAQLEKSRLLSDRFSAERPKGSFSTLEIQRTEQGDSAMYLCVSSPPVETQYFGPGTRLLVL.

In the case of this clonotype: A read error may produce the germline difference seen at one junction end. V and J are TRBV12-3 or TRBV12-4 and TRBJ1-1, with 7 bases lining up with TRBD1. The CDR3 totals 17 residues. The CDR3 region has the DNA TGTGTCAGCAGGGATGGGACAGATACCATTCCTAACACTGAAGCTTTCTTT. Translation: CVSRDGTDTIPNTEAFF.

J is TRBJ2-1 and V is TRBV11-2; TRBD1 agrees at 10 bases. The V and J ends lost 11 bases and 7 bases, in that order; junction bases with no gene match: 20. The CDR3 loop spans 17 amino acids. In germline, CDR1 is SGHAT, CDR2 FQNNGV. CDR3 in DNA: TGTGCCGGCACCCGACACGGGGGGGGACAGGGGTGGAATGAGCAGTTCTTC. This sequence encodes CAGTRHGGGQGWNEQFF.

A single count supports this clonotype. J is TRBJ2-6 and V is TRBV20-1; D is undetermined. V was cut by 1 base and J by 4 bases, with 11 bases left in between. Germline values: CDR1 DFQATT, CDR2 SNEGSKA (reference sequence). The CDR3 is made up of 15 amino acids. DNA of the CDR3: TGCAGTGCTAGAGCCGAAGGTTCAGGGGCCAACGTCCTGACTTTC. Protein: CSARAEGSGANVLTF.

With respect to this clonotype: A junction end diverges from the germline sequence, so it may reflect a read error. The chain couples TRBV11-3 to TRBJ2-1; 7 positions match TRBD2. The CDR3 is 17 residues long. Germline V gene sequence: CDR1 SGHNT, CDR2 YENEEA. Here the CDR3 reads CACSLGREEWGLDEQFF. Here the CDR3 DNA reads TGTGCCTGCAGCTTAGGTCGGGAGGAGTGGGGTCTCGATGAGCAGTTCTTC.

Of note for this clonotype: This may be a read error, as it is one base from a much larger clone. V usage is TRBV14 and J usage is TRBJ2-6; no clear D. V lost 6 bases and J lost 5, with 8 bases in between. This CDR3 region has 13 residues. Per the germline V gene, CDR1 is SGHDN and CDR2 is FVKESK. The CDR3 region is CASRKERANVLTF. CDR3 nucleotide sequence: TGTGCCAGCAGGAAGGAGAGGGCCAACGTCCTGACTTTC.

Points on this clonotype: The junction does not match germline at one end; this may be a read error. This chain uses TRBV7-8 with TRBJ2-5; a possible D gene is TRBD2 (6 bases). This CDR3 region has 13 residues. CDR1 and CDR2 from the germline V gene are SGHVS and FQNEAQ. CDR3 residues: CASSSGLQEAQYF. The DNA for the CDR3 is TGTGCCAGCAGCTCGGGACTTCAAGAGGCCCAGTACTTC.